The rows below give T cell receptor beta chains drawn from one sample of a study of beta chain features in type 1 diabetes. TCRdb's table, derived via immunoSEQ multiplex PCR, lists solely in-frame clones and lacks some. The sample consists of roughly 340,000 clones, approximately 13% of them appearing once. The material sequenced was naive CD4+ T cells from blood. The source is a woman in her late teens or twenties with type 1 diabetes. CDR3s include the opening cysteine and the closing phenylalanine or tryptophan. The D gene is left open where the match is weak. Only part of the rows carry a size: once, few, many, or a class if the clone is expanded.

.	16	TRBV7-2	TRBJ1-5	.	CASSLEGTGNNQPQHF	TGTGCCAGCAGCTTAGAGGGAACAGGGAACAATCAGCCCCAGCATTTT
.	14	TRBV18	TRBJ2-7	.	CASSPYSSSYEQYF	TGTGCCAGCTCACCATACAGTAGCTCCTACGAGCAGTACTTC
few	13	TRBV27	TRBJ2-5	TRBD2	CASSLRLAQTQYF	TGTGCCAGCAGTTTAAGACTAGCGCAGACCCAGTACTTC
.	16	TRBV7-2	TRBJ2-2	.	CASSPRAPGYTGELFF	TGTGCCAGCAGCCCCCGTGCTCCGGGTTACACCGGGGAGCTGTTTTTT
.	22	TRBV1	TRBJ2-2	.	CTSSHKRGTLTCGRFNTGELFF	TGCACCAGCAGCCATAAACGCGGCACTCTCACTTGCGGGAGGTTTAACACCGGGGAGCTGTTTTTT
.	16	TRBV9	TRBJ2-2	TRBD2	CASSVVSGSSTGELFF	TGTGCCAGCAGCGTAGTGAGCGGGAGTAGCACCGGGGAGCTGTTTTTT
few	15	TRBV5-1	TRBJ2-1	.	CASSSWGFSYNEQFF	TGCGCCAGCAGCTCCTGGGGCTTCTCCTACAATGAGCAGTTCTTC
few	15	TRBV28	TRBJ2-1	.	CASSYGTRLGNEQFF	TGTGCCAGCAGTTATGGGACTCGACTAGGGAATGAGCAGTTCTTC
few	12	TRBV28	TRBJ2-1	TRBD1	CASSSQDRRCVF	TGTGCCAGCAGTTCCCAGGACAGGCGATGTGTCTTC
.	12	TRBV10-2	TRBJ1-5	.	CASSSGNQPQHF	TGCGCCAGCAGCTCAGGGAATCAGCCCCAGCATTTT
.	14	TRBV30	TRBJ2-3	.	CASLRGGRGDTQYF	TGTGCCTCACTTAGGGGGGGGCGCGGCGATACGCAGTATTTT
few	14	TRBV29-1	TRBJ1-3	.	CSARIGGSGNTIYF	TGCAGCGCTAGGATCGGTGGGTCTGGAAACACCATATATTTT
.	15	TRBV5-1	TRBJ1-1	.	CASSPHTGMNTEAFF	TGCGCCAGCAGCCCTCACACAGGGATGAACACTGAAGCTTTCTTT
.	14	TRBV11-3	TRBJ1-3	.	CASSLRTAGNTIYF	TGTGCCAGCAGCCTACGGACAGCGGGAAACACCATATATTTT
few	17	TRBV30	TRBJ1-4	TRBD1	CAWSSPGTGSGNEKLFF	TGTGCCTGGAGTAGTCCCGGGACAGGGTCCGGTAATGAAAAACTGTTTTTT
.	16	TRBV28	TRBJ2-1	.	CASSLLSSLSYNEQFF	TGTGCCAGCAGTTTGTTGTCGAGCCTATCCTACAATGAGCAGTTCTTC
.	16	TRBV5-4	TRBJ2-3	.	CASSRGGLGRPDTQYF	TGTGCCAGCAGCCGTGGAGGGCTAGGTCGCCCAGATACGCAGTATTTT
few	15	TRBV18	TRBJ2-3	.	CASSPISRETDTQYF	TGTGCCAGCTCACCCATTAGCCGGGAGACAGATACGCAGTATTTT
few	15	TRBV28	TRBJ1-3	.	CASESADNSGNTIYF	TGTGCCAGCGAATCCGCGGACAACTCTGGAAACACCATATATTTT
few	14	TRBV28	TRBJ1-2	TRBD1	CASRSGQGTGGYTF	TGTGCCAGCCGAAGCGGACAGGGAACGGGAGGCTACACCTTC
few	15	TRBV7-9	TRBJ2-1	.	CASSLGTEVHNEQFF	TGTGCCAGCAGCTTAGGGACAGAGGTCCACAATGAGCAGTTCTTC
.	15	TRBV30	TRBJ2-1	TRBD2	CAWKLAGHFRDEQFF	TGTGCCTGGAAACTAGCGGGCCACTTTAGGGATGAGCAGTTCTTC
.	14	TRBV2	TRBJ2-2	.	CASSELRNTGELFF	TGTGCCAGCAGTGAACTGCGTAACACCGGGGAGCTGTTTTTT
.	13	TRBV2	TRBJ2-3	TRBD2	CASTSGREDTQYF	TGTGCCAGTACTAGCGGGAGAGAAGATACGCAGTATTTT
few	14	TRBV7-9	TRBJ2-7	.	CASSSRGPNYEQYF	TGTGCCAGCAGCTCCAGGGGCCCGAACTACGAGCAGTACTTC
.	16	TRBV5-1	TRBJ2-1	TRBD2	CASSSVGLAGYNEQFF	TGCGCCAGCAGCTCGGTTGGACTAGCGGGGTACAATGAGCAGTTCTTC
.	15	TRBV19	TRBJ2-3	TRBD1	CASSTGQVSTDTQYF	TGTGCCAGTTCAACGGGACAGGTCAGCACAGATACGCAGTATTTT
few	12	TRBV30	TRBJ1-1	TRBD1	CAWSPGGNEAFF	TGTGCCTGGAGTCCAGGGGGAAATGAAGCTTTCTTT
few	15	TRBV5-1	TRBJ2-1	TRBD2	CASSSSLAENNEQFF	TGCGCCAGCAGCTCCTCACTAGCGGAGAACAATGAGCAGTTCTTC
few	15	TRBV30	TRBJ1-1	TRBD1	CAWRDRVFLYTEAFF	TGTGCCTGGAGGGACAGGGTGTTTTTGTACACTGAAGCTTTCTTT
.	15	TRBV5-8	TRBJ2-4	.	CASSWGGQGGDIQYF	TGTGCCAGCAGCTGGGGGGGCCAGGGTGGGGACATTCAGTACTTC
few	12	TRBV11-1	TRBJ2-4	.	CASSLGPQDQYF	TGTGCCAGCAGCTTGGGCCCCCAAGATCAGTACTTC
.	15	TRBV27	TRBJ1-2	TRBD1	CASSFLGTGSNGYTF	TGTGCCAGCAGTTTCCTGGGGACAGGGTCGAATGGCTACACCTTC
.	15	TRBV18	TRBJ1-1	.	CASSPSTGMGTEAFF	TGTGCCAGCTCACCATCCACAGGGATGGGGACTGAAGCTTTCTTT
.	15	TRBV7-6	TRBJ1-2	TRBD1	CASSSPGQGAVGYTF	TGTGCCAGCAGCTCTCCGGGACAGGGGGCGGTTGGCTACACCTTC
.	18	TRBV7-2	TRBJ2-3	.	CASSLGIVRGASTDTQYF	TGTGCCAGCAGCTTAGGAATCGTTCGGGGGGCTAGCACAGATACGCAGTATTTT
few	14	TRBV2	TRBJ1-2	.	CASSRSGHTNGYTF	TGTGCCAGCAGTCGGTCGGGACACACGAATGGCTACACCTTC
.	15	TRBV7-9	TRBJ2-5	TRBD2	CASSSFSGRVETQYF	TGTGCCAGCAGCTCGTTTAGCGGGAGGGTCGAGACCCAGTACTTC
few	14	TRBV27	TRBJ1-2	TRBD1	CASRPTGVPYGYTF	TGTGCCAGCAGACCCACAGGGGTCCCCTATGGCTACACCTTC
few	13	TRBV30	TRBJ2-5	.	CAWSVGLQETQYF	TGTGCCTGGAGTGTTGGCTTACAAGAGACCCAGTACTTC
few	15	TRBV7-2	TRBJ2-1	TRBD1	CASSPQGQSYNEQFF	TGTGCCAGCAGCCCTCAGGGACAGTCCTACAATGAGCAGTTCTTC
few	13	TRBV29-1	TRBJ1-4	TRBD1	CSARTGSGEKLFF	TGCAGCGCTAGGACAGGGAGTGGTGAAAAACTGTTTTTT
few	14	TRBV27	TRBJ2-1	TRBD2	CASSVTSGSNEQFF	TGTGCCAGCAGTGTCACTAGCGGGAGTAATGAGCAGTTCTTC
.	12	TRBV7-2	TRBJ2-3	.	CASSPSSGTQYF	TGTGCCAGCAGCCCCTCCTCCGGTACGCAGTATTTT
.	14	TRBV11-2	TRBJ2-1	.	CASSLNGIGDEQFF	TGTGCCAGCAGCTTAAACGGGATCGGCGATGAGCAGTTCTTC
few	15	TRBV7-9	TRBJ1-1	.	CASSLGPGAGAEAFF	TGTGCCAGCAGCTTAGGACCCGGGGCGGGGGCTGAAGCTTTCTTT
few	14	TRBV11-2	TRBJ2-1	.	CASSLSGSYNEQFF	TGTGCCAGCAGCTTGAGCGGCAGCTACAATGAGCAGTTCTTC
few	17	TRBV18	TRBJ2-3	TRBD2	CASSPKAGTSGTDTQYF	TGTGCCAGCTCACCCAAGGCCGGGACTAGCGGAACAGATACGCAGTATTTT
few	15	TRBV4-1	TRBJ2-7	TRBD2	CASSQASGHSYEQYF	TGCGCCAGCAGCCAAGCTAGCGGCCATTCCTACGAGCAGTACTTC
.	14	TRBV19	TRBJ2-1	.	CASSINTRWNEQFF	TGTGCCAGTAGTATAAATACTCGCTGGAATGAGCAGTTCTTC
.	12	TRBV6-6	TRBJ1-5	TRBD1	CASCQGDQPQHF	TGTGCCAGCTGTCAGGGGGATCAGCCCCAGCATTTT
few	15	TRBV7-2	TRBJ2-1	TRBD2	CASSLQSSGISEQFF	TGTGCCAGCAGCTTGCAGTCTAGCGGGATTTCTGAGCAGTTCTTC
.	14	TRBV6-5	TRBJ2-1	TRBD2	CASQRDLIGNEQFF	TGTGCCTCCCAGCGGGACCTGATCGGCAATGAGCAGTTCTTC
.	15	TRBV5-1	TRBJ1-1	.	CASSLEGGGNTEAFF	TGCGCCAGCAGCTTGGAAGGGGGTGGGAACACTGAAGCTTTCTTT
.	13	TRBV19	TRBJ1-5	.	CASSEQADQPQHF	TGTGCCAGCTCCGAGCAGGCTGATCAGCCCCAGCATTTT
.	15	TRBV30	TRBJ2-5	TRBD1	CAWDRQGLSQETQYF	TGTGCCTGGGATAGACAGGGTCTTAGCCAAGAGACCCAGTACTTC
few	14	TRBV10-3	TRBJ2-1	.	CATLLEGIYNEQFF	TGTGCCACTCTTTTGGAGGGGATCTACAATGAGCAGTTCTTC
.	16	TRBV29-1	TRBJ2-2	TRBD2	CSVSGTSGDNTGELFF	TGCAGCGTATCCGGGACTAGCGGGGATAACACCGGGGAGCTGTTTTTT